This T cell receptor (beta chain) was sequenced during a study of CD8+CD57+ T cells in acquired aplastic anemia. Profiling that covered TCR beta VDJ and CDR3 relied on genomic DNA as its template. One entry per CDR3 protein, called by TCRdb with MiXCR from the reads. The sample includes approximately 95,000 distinct CDR3 sequences, roughly two thirds seen only once; the top ten take approximately 60%. About this clonotype itself: Antigen: not known.

All patients picked for sequencing had shown, by flow cytometry, an expansion of CD8+CD57+ cells. Germline CDR1 is DFQATT and CDR2 is SNEGSKA (reference sequence). The CDR3 length is 13 residues. V was shortened by 3 bases and J by 6 bases, with 12 bases between the two germline ends. Study-wide results and caveats: Patients and controls had CD8+ Simpson's diversity values that were not significantly distinct.

The TCR was taken from a human donor with aplastic anemia. The chain carries TRBV20-1 and TRBJ1-5; a possible D gene is TRBD1 (5 bases). What was sequenced was sorted CD4+, CD8+, or CD8+CD57+ T cells (not recorded which) from PBMCs. The CDR3 DNA is TGCAGTGCTAGTGAGAGGGGACGTCAGCCCCAGCATTTT. Translated: CSASERGRQPQHF.